This T cell receptor (beta chain) was profiled in a study of T cells after yellow fever vaccination. Study results and caveats: From the bulk population, abundant clonotypes could contaminate and appear within FACS-sorted repertoires. Reappearance after the booster was seen for most primary-vaccination clones, at roughly 96% CD4 and less than 90% CD8.

Trimming took 4 bases from V and 3 from J, leaving 14 bases between them. Germline V gene data show CDR1 as SGHRS and CDR2 as YFSETQ. The CDR3 spans 15 residues. This clonotype was counted between two and nine times. Its specificity is unknown. In TCRdb, the 5' RACE reads were re-called with MiXCR into one record per CDR3 protein. The sample lists around 600,000 distinct CDR3 sequences, roughly an eighth occurring once. V and J are TRBV5-1 and TRBJ1-5; D is possibly TRBD1 (5 bases). The sample was PBMCs, taken on the day of the yellow fever booster vaccination. This receptor was obtained from a young man who received the YFV17D yellow fever vaccine. The CDR3 DNA sequence: TGCGCCAGCAGCCCCCACGGGGACGCCAATCAGCCCCAGCATTTT. It translates to CASSPHGDANQPQHF.